The 8 T cell receptor beta chains presented below share a single source sample, sequenced in a study of identical twins. TCRdb passed the 5' RACE reads through MiXCR, listing each CDR3 protein once. The sample has some 300,000 distinct CDR3 sequences, 10% to 15% seen once. This sample was also put to use in a study of yellow fever vaccine responses in identical twins.

Sequenced input: CD8+ T cells sorted from blood. The source is a woman younger than 35 in good health.

This clonotype has at least ten counts. The chain uses TRBV7-9 and TRBJ2-1; D is perhaps TRBD1 (6 bases). There are 14 residues in the CDR3. Germline values: CDR1 SEHNR, CDR2 FQNEAQ (reference sequence). V was trimmed by 4 bases and J by 5 bases, leaving 12 bases between them. In nucleotides, the CDR3 is TGTGCCAGCAGCTCCCTAGGGGGAGACAATGAGCAGTTCTTC. Translated: CASSSLGGDNEQFF.

This clonotype occurred a few times. This chain connects TRBV15 to TRBJ2-1; D is ambiguous. Trimming removed 3 bases from V and 4 bases from J, with 16 bases in between. This CDR3 is 16 amino acids long. Per germline, CDR1 LNHNV and CDR2 YYDKDF (reference sequence). The CDR3 loop is CATSSILRSGYNEQFF. The CDR3 bases are TGTGCCACCAGCAGCATACTCAGGTCCGGTTACAATGAGCAGTTCTTC.

In this sample, this clonotype turned up many times. The chain couples TRBV12-3 or TRBV12-4 to TRBJ2-5; 8 nucleotides align to TRBD1. V lost 6 bases to trimming and J lost 6 bases; unmatched junction nucleotides: 3. This CDR3 contains 12 residues. CDR3 region: CASSRDRKTQYF. DNA for the CDR3: TGTGCCAGCAGCAGGGACAGGAAGACCCAGTACTTC.

The table lists this clonotype with a few counts. The chain employs TRBV10-3 and TRBJ2-1; 7 bases are shared with TRBD1. Germline V gene data show CDR1 as ENHRY and CDR2 as SYGVKD. The CDR3 extends over 15 amino acids. Unmatched junction bases numbered 11, after V lost 10 bases and J lost 2 bases. CDR3 amino acids: CASRGGWQPYNEQFF. The CDR3 nucleotides are TGTGCCAGCCGAGGGGGCTGGCAGCCCTACAATGAGCAGTTCTTC.

Details on this clonotype: At one boundary the junction diverges from the germline segment, which might be a read error. The chain recombines TRBV12-3 or TRBV12-4 with TRBJ2-5; D is uncertain. This CDR3 spans 11 amino acids. CDR3 protein: CASRLGPNQYF. CDR3 in DNA: TGTGCCAGCAGGTTAGGCCCTAACCAGTACTTC.

This chain uses TRBV20-1 with TRBJ2-3, with 11 bases aligning to TRBD2. Trimming at V came to 6 bases and at J to 6 bases, leaving 14 bases not matched to a gene. The V gene's germline CDR1 is DFQATT and CDR2 SNEGSKA (reference sequence). There are 16 residues in the CDR3. The CDR3 loop is CSATTGSGRAGDTQYF. In nucleotides, the CDR3 is TGCAGTGCGACGACCGGTAGCGGGAGGGCAGGGGATACGCAGTATTTT.

The sample holds a few counts of this clonotype. This sequence joins TRBV4-1 and TRBJ2-3, with D possibly being TRBD2 (7 bases). The CDR3 length is 15 residues. Trimming left V 4 bases short and J 4 bases short, with 15 bases between. Looked up from germline, CDR1 is MGHRA and CDR2 is YSYEKL. The CDR3 region has the DNA TGCGCCAGCAGCCTACCTGCGGGGGCGGCAGATACGCAGTATTTT. Protein product: CASSLPAGAADTQYF.

In this sample, this clonotype turned up a few times. CDR3 sequence (DNA): TGTGCCAGCAGTTTCGGACGGGGGGTGGGGAACAATGAGCAGTTCTTC. As protein: CASSFGRGVGNNEQFF. The rearrangement uses TRBV5-5 and TRBJ2-1, with TRBD2 matching over 7 bases. Germline CDR1 reads SGHKS; CDR2 reads YYEKEE (reference sequence). Trimming cost V 5 bases and J 5 bases; bases outside gene matches: 13. The CDR3 spans 16 residues.